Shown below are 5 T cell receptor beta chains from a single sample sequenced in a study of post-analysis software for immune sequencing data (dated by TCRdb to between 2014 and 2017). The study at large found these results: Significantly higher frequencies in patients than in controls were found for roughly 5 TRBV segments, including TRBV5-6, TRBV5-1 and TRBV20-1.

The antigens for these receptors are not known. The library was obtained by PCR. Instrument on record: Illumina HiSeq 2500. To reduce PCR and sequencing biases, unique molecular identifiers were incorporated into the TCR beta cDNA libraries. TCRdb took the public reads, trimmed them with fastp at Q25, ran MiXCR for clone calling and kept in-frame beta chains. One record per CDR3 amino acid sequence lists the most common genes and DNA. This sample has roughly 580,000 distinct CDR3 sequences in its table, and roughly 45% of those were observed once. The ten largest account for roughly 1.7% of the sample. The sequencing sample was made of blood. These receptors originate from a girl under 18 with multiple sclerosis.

The CDR3 region has the DNA TGTGCCATCAGTGAGTCAGGTGAGGTAGCAATCTACGAGCAGTACTTC. Protein sequence: CAISESGEVAIYEQYF. The chain links TRBV10-3 to TRBJ2-7; D is uncertain. The ends were cut back, 0 bases at V and 3 bases at J, with 15 bases in the middle. The germline V gene encodes CDR1 ENHRY and CDR2 SYGVKD. This CDR3 is 16 amino acids long.

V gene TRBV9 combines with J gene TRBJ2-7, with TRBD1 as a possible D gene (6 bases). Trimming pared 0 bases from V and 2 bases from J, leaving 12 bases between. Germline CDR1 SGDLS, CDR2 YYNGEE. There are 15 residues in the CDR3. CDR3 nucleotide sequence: TGTGCCAGCAGCGTAGAGGGACACTTTGCCTACGAGCAGTACTTC. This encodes CASSVEGHFAYEQYF. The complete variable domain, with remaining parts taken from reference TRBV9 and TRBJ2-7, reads DSGVTQTPKHLITATGQRVTLRCSPRSGDLSVYWYQQSLDQGLQFLIQYYNGEERAKGNILERFSAQQFPDLHSELNLSSLELGDSALYFCASSVEGHFAYEQYFGPGTRLTVT.

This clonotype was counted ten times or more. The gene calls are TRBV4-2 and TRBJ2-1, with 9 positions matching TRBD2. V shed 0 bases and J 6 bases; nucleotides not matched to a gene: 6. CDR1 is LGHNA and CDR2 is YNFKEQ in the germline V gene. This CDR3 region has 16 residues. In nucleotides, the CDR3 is TGTGCCAGCAGCCAAGAGGCCAGCGGGGGGCCCAATGAGCAGTTCTTC. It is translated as CASSQEASGGPNEQFF.

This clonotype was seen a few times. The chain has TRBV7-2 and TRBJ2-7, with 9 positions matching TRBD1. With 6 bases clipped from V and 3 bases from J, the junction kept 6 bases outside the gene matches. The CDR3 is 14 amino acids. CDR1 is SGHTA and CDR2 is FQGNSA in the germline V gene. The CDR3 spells CASRDPGQGYEQYF. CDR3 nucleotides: TGTGCCAGCAGGGATCCGGGACAGGGCTACGAGCAGTACTTC.

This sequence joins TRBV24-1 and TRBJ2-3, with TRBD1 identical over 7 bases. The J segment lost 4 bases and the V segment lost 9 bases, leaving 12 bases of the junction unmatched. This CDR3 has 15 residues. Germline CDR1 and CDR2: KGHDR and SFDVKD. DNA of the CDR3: TGTGCCACCGCGCCCGGGCAGGGGGTAGCAGATACGCAGTATTTT. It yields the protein CATAPGQGVADTQYF.